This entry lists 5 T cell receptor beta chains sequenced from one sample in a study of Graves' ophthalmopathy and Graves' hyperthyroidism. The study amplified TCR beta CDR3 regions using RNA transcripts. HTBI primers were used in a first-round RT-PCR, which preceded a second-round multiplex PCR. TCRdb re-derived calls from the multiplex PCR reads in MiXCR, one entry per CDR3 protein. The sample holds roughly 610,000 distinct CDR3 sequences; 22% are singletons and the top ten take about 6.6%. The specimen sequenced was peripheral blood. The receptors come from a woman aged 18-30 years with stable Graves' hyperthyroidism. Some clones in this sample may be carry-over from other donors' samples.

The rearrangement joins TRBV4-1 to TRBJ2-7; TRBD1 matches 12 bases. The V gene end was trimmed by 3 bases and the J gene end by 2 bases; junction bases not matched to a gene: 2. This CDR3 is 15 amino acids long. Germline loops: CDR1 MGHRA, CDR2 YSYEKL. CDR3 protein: CASSQGTGGPYEQYF. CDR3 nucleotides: TGCGCCAGCAGCCAGGGGACAGGGGGCCCCTACGAGCAGTACTTC.

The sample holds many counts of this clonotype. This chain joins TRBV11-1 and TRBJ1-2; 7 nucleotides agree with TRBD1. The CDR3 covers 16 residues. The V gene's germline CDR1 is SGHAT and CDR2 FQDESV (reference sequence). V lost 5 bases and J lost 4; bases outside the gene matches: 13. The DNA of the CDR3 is TGTGCCAGCAGCCCATCCTTTTCGACAGGGCCCTATGGCTACACCTTC. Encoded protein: CASSPSFSTGPYGYTF.

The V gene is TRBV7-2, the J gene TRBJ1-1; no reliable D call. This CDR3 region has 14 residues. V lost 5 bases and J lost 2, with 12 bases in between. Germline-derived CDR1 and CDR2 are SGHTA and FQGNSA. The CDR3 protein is CASSLTTDNTEAFF. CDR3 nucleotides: TGTGCCAGCAGCCTCACGACCGATAACACTGAAGCTTTCTTT.

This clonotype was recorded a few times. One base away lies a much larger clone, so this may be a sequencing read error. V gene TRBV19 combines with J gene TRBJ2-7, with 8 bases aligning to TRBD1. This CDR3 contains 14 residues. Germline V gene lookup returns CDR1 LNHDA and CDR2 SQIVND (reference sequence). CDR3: CAGSPSGGWNEQYF. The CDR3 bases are TGTGCCGGTAGCCCCTCAGGGGGCTGGAACGAGCAGTACTTC.

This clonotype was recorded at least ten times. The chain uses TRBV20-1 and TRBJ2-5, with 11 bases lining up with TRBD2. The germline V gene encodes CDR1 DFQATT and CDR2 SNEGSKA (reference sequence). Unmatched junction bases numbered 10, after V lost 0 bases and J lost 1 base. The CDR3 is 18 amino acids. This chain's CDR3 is CSARDSWASGRTQETQYF. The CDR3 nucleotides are TGCAGTGCTAGAGATTCATGGGCTAGCGGGAGGACCCAAGAGACCCAGTACTTC.